The 12 T cell receptor beta chains below were found in one sample sequenced in a study of beta chain features in type 1 diabetes. General study points: People with Type 1 diabetes carried modestly yet significantly shorter TCRB CDR3s in all four CD4+ subsets.

Of the isolated RNA, all was reverse transcribed, and so the sequenced material was expressed TCRB transcripts. Measured with immunoSEQ multiplex PCR; TCRdb has only the in-frame clones, and not every one. Of 640,000 or so clones in the sample, about 14% were seen once. Antigens of these TCRs are unknown. Sequenced: naive CD4+ T cells from blood. The receptors originated from a man younger than 35 with type 1 diabetes.

This chain links TRBV20-1 with TRBJ1-4, with D possibly TRBD1 on 5 matching bases. Germline V gene sequence: CDR1 DFQATT, CDR2 SNEGSKA (reference sequence). The CDR3 loop spans 11 amino acids. The V and J ends lost 3 bases and 8 bases respectively, with 7 bases between them. The CDR3 spells CSARDNEKLFF. CDR3 sequence (DNA): TGCAGTGCTAGGGACAACGAAAAACTGTTTTTT.

The J gene is TRBJ1-1, the V gene TRBV27; D gene ambiguous. CDR1 and CDR2 from the germline V gene are MNHEY and SMNVEV (reference sequence). V was cut by 8 bases and J by 4 bases, with 11 bases left in between. The CDR3 has 12 residues. This CDR3 is CASSRPGTEAFF. DNA of the CDR3: TGTGCCAGCTCAAGACCCGGCACTGAAGCTTTCTTT.

This clone was recorded a few times. The chain links TRBV6-1 to TRBJ2-5, with D possibly being TRBD2 (5 bases). This CDR3 contains 12 residues. The ends were cut back, 7 bases at V and 7 bases at J, with 13 bases in the middle. The V gene's germline CDR1 is MNHNS and CDR2 SASEGT. CDR3 region: CASIREGGTQYF. The CDR3 nucleotides read TGTGCCAGCATCCGCGAGGGCGGGACCCAGTACTTC.

This chain links TRBV6-5 with TRBJ2-7, with TRBD1 identical over 8 bases. Trimming took 6 bases from V and 4 from J; bases not matched to a gene: 11. The CDR3 covers 15 residues. The germline gives CDR1 MNHEY, CDR2 SVGAGI. Written as DNA, the CDR3 is TGTGCCAGCAGACGACAGGGGTTCGCGGGGTACGAGCAGTACTTC. Protein product: CASRRQGFAGYEQYF.

The DNA of the CDR3 is TGTGCCAGCAAAGGAGGGTTCAGCAATCAGCCCCAGCATTTT. Amino acid sequence: CASKGGFSNQPQHF. The V call is TRBV6-1, the J call TRBJ1-5, with D unclear. The germline CDR1 and CDR2 sequences are MNHNS and SASEGT. V was trimmed by 7 bases and J by 1 base, leaving 11 bases between them. The CDR3 is 14 amino acids.

The chain's CDR3 is CAWSPGGAQETQYF. The CDR3 DNA sequence: TGTGCCTGGAGTCCAGGTGGAGCTCAAGAGACCCAGTACTTC. This chain links TRBV30 with TRBJ2-5; D is unresolved. The CDR3 has 14 residues. The germline CDR1 and CDR2 sequences are GTSNPN and SVGIG (reference sequence). Trimming left V 2 bases short and J 2 bases short, with 12 bases between.

The V call is TRBV7-9, the J call TRBJ2-5; D tentatively fits TRBD1 or TRBD2 (5 bases each). Between the trimmed V and J ends, which lost 8 bases and 3 bases, there was a span of 10 bases. Germline CDR1 reads SEHNR; CDR2 reads FQNEAQ (reference sequence). The CDR3 totals 12 residues. Here the CDR3 DNA reads TGTGCCAGCCTCCGAGGGGAAGAGACCCAGTACTTC. It translates to CASLRGEETQYF.

The chain links TRBV2 to TRBJ1-1; unclear D gene. Germline CDR1 SNHLY, CDR2 FYNNEI. V lost 6 bases to trimming and J lost 7 bases, with 12 bases between them. CDR3 length: 12 amino acids. The DNA for the CDR3 is TGTGCCAGCAGCCACGACGGATATGAAGCTTTCTTT. Its protein product is CASSHDGYEAFF.

This chain connects TRBV5-8 to TRBJ2-7; 9 bases match TRBD1. Germline loops: CDR1 SGHTS, CDR2 YDEGEE. J was trimmed by 5 bases and V by 5 bases; bases with no gene match: 11. The CDR3 is made up of 15 amino acids. CDR3 bases: TGTGCCAGCAGTTCCGGGACAGGGTTTCTAAACGAGCAGTACTTC. It codes for CASSSGTGFLNEQYF.

The chain couples TRBV11-2 to TRBJ2-5; D is unclear. CDR1 is SGHAT and CDR2 is FQNNGV in the germline V gene. V lost 5 bases, J lost 5 bases, and 12 bases lay in between. This CDR3 is 13 amino acids long. CDR3: CASSLIARETQYF. The CDR3 DNA reads as TGTGCCAGCAGCCTTATCGCGCGGGAGACCCAGTACTTC.

The gene calls are TRBV7-2 and TRBJ2-7; D perhaps matches TRBD1 (5 bases). The CDR3 consists of 14 residues. Per germline, CDR1 SGHTA and CDR2 FQGNSA. The V and J ends lost 4 bases and 0 bases respectively, with 10 bases between them. The CDR3 DNA reads as TGTGCCAGCAGCTCCATGACAGTCTCCTACGAGCAGTACTTC. Translating gives CASSSMTVSYEQYF. The whole variable domain, filled in from reference TRBV7-2 and TRBJ2-7, reads GAGVSQSPSNKVTEKGKDVELRCDPISGHTALYWYRQSLGQGLEFLIYFQGNSAPDKSGLPSDRFSAERTGGSVSTLTIQRTQQEDSAVYLCASSSMTVSYEQYFGPGTRLTVT.

J is TRBJ2-1 and V is TRBV4-3, with no clear D. CDR1 and CDR2 (germline): LGHNA, YSLEER. The CDR3 contains 16 residues. The ends were cut back, 1 base at V and 2 bases at J, with 12 bases in the middle. CDR3 residues: CASSQGLSTTYNEQFF. In nucleotides, the CDR3 is TGCGCCAGCAGCCAAGGTCTGAGTACGACCTACAATGAGCAGTTCTTC.